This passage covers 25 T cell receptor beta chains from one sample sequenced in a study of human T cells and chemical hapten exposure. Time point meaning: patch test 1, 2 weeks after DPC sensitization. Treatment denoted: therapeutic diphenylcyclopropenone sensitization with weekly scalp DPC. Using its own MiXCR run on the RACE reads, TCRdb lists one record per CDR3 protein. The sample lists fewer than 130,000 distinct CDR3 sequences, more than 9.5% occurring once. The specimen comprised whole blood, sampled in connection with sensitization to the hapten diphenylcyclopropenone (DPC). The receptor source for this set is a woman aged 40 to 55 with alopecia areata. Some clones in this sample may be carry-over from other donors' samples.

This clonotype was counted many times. The CDR3 spells CSASGGRSYNEQFF. For the CDR3, the DNA is TGCAGTGCTAGTGGAGGCAGATCCTACAATGAGCAGTTCTTC. This chain links TRBV20-1 with TRBJ2-1, with a possible D match to TRBD2 (5 bases). The CDR3 runs 14 residues. The germline CDR1 and CDR2 sequences are DFQATT and SNEGSKA (reference sequence). Trimming took 3 bases from V and 1 from J, leaving 10 bases between them.

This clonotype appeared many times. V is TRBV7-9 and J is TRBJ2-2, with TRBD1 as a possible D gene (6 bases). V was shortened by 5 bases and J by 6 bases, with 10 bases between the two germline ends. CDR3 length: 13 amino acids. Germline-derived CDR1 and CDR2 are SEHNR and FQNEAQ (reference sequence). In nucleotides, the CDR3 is TGTGCCAGCAGCCAAGGGGGATCCGGGGAGCTGTTTTTT. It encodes CASSQGGSGELFF.

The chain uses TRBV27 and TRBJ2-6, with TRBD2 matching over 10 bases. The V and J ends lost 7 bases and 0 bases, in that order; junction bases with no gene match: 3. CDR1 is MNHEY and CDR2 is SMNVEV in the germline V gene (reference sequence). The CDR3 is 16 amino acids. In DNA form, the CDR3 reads TGTGCCAGCAATAGCGGGGGGCACTCTGGGGCCAACGTCCTGACTTTC. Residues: CASNSGGHSGANVLTF.

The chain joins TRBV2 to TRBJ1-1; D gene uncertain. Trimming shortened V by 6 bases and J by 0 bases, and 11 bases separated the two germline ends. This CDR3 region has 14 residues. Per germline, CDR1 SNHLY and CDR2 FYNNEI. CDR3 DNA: TGTGCCAGCAGGGTTCGTACTATGAACACTGAAGCTTTCTTT. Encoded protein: CASRVRTMNTEAFF.

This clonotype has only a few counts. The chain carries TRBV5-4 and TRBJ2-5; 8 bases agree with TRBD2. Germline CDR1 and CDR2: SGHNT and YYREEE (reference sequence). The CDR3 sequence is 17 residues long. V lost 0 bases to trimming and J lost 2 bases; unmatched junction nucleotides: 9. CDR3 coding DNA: TGTGCCAGCAGCTTGGAGGGGCCGGGGGGGACGCAAGAGACCCAGTACTTC. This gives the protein CASSLEGPGGTQETQYF.

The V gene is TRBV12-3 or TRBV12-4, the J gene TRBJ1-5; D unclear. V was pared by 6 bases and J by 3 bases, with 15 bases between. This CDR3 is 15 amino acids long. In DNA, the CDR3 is TGTGCCAGCAGCCGGAATTGGGAGGCCAATCAGCCCCAGCATTTT. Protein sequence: CASSRNWEANQPQHF.

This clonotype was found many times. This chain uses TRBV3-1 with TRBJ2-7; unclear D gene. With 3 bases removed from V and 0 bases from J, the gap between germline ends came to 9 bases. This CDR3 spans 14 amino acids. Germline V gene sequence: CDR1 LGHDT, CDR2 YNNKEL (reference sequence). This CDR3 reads CASSHGVHSYEQYF. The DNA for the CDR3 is TGTGCCAGCAGCCATGGGGTCCACTCCTACGAGCAGTACTTC.

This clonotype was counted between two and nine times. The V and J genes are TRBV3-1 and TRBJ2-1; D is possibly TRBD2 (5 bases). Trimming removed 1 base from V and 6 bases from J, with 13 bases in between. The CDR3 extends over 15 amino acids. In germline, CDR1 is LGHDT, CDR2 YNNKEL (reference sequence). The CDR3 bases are TGTGCCAGCAGCCAAGGTATCAGCGGAGCCAATGAGCAGTTCTTC. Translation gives CASSQGISGANEQFF.

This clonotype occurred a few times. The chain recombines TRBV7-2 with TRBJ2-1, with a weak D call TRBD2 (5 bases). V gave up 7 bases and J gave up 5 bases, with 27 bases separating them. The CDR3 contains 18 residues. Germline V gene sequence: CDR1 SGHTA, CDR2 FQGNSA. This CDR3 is CASKRSLRGIGWNNEQFF. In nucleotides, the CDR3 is TGTGCCAGCAAACGCTCACTTAGAGGGATAGGGTGGAACAATGAGCAGTTCTTC.

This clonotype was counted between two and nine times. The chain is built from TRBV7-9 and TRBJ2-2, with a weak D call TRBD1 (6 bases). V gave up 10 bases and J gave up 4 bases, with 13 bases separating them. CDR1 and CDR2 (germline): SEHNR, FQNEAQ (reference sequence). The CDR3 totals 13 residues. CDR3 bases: TGTGCCACCGACAGGACGGGCACCGGGGAGCTGTTTTTT. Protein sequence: CATDRTGTGELFF.

The CDR3, as DNA: TGTGCCAGCACCAGGGAGGCTAGCACAGATACGCAGTATTTT. This sequence encodes CASTREASTDTQYF. V and J are TRBV9 and TRBJ2-3; possibly TRBD2 for D (6 bases). The CDR3 length is 14 residues. Germline V lookup: CDR1 SGDLS, CDR2 YYNGEE. Trimming pared 6 bases from V and 0 bases from J, leaving 11 bases between.

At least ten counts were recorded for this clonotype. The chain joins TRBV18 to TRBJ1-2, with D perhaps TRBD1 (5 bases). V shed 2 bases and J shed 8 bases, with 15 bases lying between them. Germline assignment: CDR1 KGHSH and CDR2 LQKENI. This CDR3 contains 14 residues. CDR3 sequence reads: CASSPGAEPGGYTF. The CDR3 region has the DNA TGTGCCAGCTCACCAGGGGCTGAACCGGGCGGCTACACCTTC. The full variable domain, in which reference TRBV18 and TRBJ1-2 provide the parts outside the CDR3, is NAGVMQNPRHLVRRRGQEARLRCSPMKGHSHVYWYRQLPEEGLKFMVYLQKENIIDESGMPKERFSAEFPKEGPSILRIQQVVRGDSAAYFCASSPGAEPGGYTFGSGTRLTVV.

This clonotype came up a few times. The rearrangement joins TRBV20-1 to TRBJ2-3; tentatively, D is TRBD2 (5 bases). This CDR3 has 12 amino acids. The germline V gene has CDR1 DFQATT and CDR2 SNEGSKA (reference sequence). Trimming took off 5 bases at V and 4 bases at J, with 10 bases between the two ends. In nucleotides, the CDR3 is TGCAGTGCTGTCCGGGGATCAGATACGCAGTATTTT. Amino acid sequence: CSAVRGSDTQYF.

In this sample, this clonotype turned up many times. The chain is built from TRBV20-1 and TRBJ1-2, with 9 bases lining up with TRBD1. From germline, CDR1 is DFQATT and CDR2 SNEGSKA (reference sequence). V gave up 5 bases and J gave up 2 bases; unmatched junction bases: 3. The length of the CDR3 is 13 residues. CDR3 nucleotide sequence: TGCAGTGCTCCTGGACAGGGGAACTATGGCTACACCTTC. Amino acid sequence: CSAPGQGNYGYTF.

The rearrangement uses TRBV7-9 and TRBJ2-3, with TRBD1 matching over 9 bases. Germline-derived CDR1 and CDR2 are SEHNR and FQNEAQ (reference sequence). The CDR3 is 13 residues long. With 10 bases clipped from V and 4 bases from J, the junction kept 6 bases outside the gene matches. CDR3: CATGTGNADTQYF. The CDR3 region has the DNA TGTGCCACCGGGACAGGGAATGCAGATACGCAGTATTTT.

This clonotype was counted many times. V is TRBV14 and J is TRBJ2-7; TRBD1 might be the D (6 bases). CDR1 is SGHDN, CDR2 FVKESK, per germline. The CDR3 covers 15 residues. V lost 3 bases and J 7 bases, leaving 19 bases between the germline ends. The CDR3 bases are TGTGCCAGCAGCCAGTTCCGGGACAAGGGGTTGGAGCAGTACTTC. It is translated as CASSQFRDKGLEQYF. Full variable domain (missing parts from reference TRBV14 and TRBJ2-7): EAGVTQFPSHSVIEKGQTVTLRCDPISGHDNLYWYRRVMGKEIKFLLHFVKESKQDESGMPNNRFLAERTGGTYSTLKVQPAELEDSGVYFCASSQFRDKGLEQYFGPGTRLTVT.

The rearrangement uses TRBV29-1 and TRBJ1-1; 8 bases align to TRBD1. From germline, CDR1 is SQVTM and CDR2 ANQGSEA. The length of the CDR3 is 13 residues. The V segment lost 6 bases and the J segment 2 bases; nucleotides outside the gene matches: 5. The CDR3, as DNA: TGCAGCGTAACCGGACAGGGTAACACTGAAGCTTTCTTT. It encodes CSVTGQGNTEAFF. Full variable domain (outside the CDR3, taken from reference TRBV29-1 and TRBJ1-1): SAVISQKPSRDICQRGTSLTIQCQVDSQVTMMFWYRQQPGQSLTLIATANQGSEATYESGFVIDKFPISRPNLTFSTLTVSNMSPEDSSIYLCSVTGQGNTEAFFGQGTRLTVV.

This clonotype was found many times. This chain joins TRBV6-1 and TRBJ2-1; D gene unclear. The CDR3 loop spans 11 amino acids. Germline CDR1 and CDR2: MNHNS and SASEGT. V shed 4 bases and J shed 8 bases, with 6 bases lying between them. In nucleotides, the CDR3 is TGTGCCAGCAGTGTGGGTGATGAGCAGTTCTTC. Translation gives CASSVGDEQFF.

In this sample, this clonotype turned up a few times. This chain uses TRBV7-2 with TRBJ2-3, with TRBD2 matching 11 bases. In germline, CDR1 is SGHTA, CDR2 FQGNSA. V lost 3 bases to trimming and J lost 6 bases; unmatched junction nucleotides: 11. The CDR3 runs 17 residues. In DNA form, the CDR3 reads TGTGCCAGCAGCTTCACCGGGACTAGCGGCGCCCGGGATACGCAGTATTTT. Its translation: CASSFTGTSGARDTQYF. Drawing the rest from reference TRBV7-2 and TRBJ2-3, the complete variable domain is GAGVSQSPSNKVTEKGKDVELRCDPISGHTALYWYRQSLGQGLEFLIYFQGNSAPDKSGLPSDRFSAERTGGSVSTLTIQRTQQEDSAVYLCASSFTGTSGARDTQYFGPGTRLTVL.

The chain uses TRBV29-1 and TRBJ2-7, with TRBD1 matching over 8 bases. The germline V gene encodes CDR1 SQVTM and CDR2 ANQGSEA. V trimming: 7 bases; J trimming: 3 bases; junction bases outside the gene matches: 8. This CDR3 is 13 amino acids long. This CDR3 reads CSARTGTIYEQYF. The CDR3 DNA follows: TGCAGCGCAAGGACAGGGACCATCTACGAGCAGTACTTC.

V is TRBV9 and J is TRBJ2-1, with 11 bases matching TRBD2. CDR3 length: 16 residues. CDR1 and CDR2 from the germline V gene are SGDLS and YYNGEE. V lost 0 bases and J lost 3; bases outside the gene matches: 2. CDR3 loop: CASSVGTSGFYNEQFF. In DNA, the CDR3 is TGTGCCAGCAGCGTAGGGACTAGCGGGTTCTACAATGAGCAGTTCTTC.

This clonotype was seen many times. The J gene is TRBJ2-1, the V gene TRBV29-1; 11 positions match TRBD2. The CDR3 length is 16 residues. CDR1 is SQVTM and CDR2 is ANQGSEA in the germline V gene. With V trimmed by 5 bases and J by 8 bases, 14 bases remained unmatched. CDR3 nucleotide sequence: TGCAGCGTTCCCCCCCCCCTAGCGGGAGGACTTCATGAGCAGTTCTTC. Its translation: CSVPPPLAGGLHEQFF.

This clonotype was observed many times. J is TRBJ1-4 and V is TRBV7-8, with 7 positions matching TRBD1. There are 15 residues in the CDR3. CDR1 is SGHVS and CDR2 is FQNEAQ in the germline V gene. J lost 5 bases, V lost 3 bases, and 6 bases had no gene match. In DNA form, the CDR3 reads TGTGCCAGCAGCTTTGACTCGGGACAGAATGAAAAACTGTTTTTT. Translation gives CASSFDSGQNEKLFF.

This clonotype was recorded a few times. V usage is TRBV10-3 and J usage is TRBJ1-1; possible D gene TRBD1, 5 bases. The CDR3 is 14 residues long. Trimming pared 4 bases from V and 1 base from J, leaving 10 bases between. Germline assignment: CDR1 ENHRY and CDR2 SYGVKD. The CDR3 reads CAISAQGANTEAFF. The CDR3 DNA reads TGTGCCATCAGTGCCCAAGGGGCGAACACTGAAGCTTTCTTT.

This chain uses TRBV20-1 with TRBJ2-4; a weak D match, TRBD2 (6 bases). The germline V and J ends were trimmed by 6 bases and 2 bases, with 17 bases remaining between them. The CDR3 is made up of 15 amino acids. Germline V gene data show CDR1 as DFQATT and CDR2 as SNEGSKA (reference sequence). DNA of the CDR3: TGCAGTGCCGGAGTCGGAGGCGGGACCAAAAACATTCAGTACTTC. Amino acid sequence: CSAGVGGGTKNIQYF.